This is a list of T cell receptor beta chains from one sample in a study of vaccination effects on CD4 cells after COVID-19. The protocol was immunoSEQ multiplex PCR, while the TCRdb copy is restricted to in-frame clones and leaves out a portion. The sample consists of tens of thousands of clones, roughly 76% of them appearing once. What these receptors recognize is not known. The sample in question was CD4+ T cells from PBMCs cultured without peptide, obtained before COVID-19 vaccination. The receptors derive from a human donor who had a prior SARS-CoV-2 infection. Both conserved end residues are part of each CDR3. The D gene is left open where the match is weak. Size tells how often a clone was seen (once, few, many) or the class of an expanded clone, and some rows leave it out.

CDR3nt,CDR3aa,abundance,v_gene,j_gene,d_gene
TGTGCCAGTAGTTGGGAATCCACTGAAGCTTTCTTT,CASSWESTEAFF,.,TRBV2,TRBJ1-1,.
TGTGCCTGGAGGCGGCTAGCGGGGGGGAGCTCCTACAATGAGCAGTTCTTC,CAWRRLAGGSSYNEQFF,.,TRBV30,TRBJ2-1,TRBD2
TGTGCCAGCAGTTTTAGGGGCGAAGAGACCCAGTACTTC,CASSFRGEETQYF,.,TRBV12-3/TRBV12-4,TRBJ2-5,.
TGTGCCAGCAGCGTAGCCGGGACGGAAGATACGCAGTATTTT,CASSVAGTEDTQYF,.,TRBV9,TRBJ2-3,.
TGTGCCGGGCGACAGGGGATCTCCTACGAGCAGTACTTC,CAGRQGISYEQYF,.,TRBV6-5,TRBJ2-7,TRBD1
TGTGCCACCAGCAGATGGGGATGGGGGTTCGACAATCAGCCCCAGCATTTT,CATSRWGWGFDNQPQHF,.,TRBV15,TRBJ1-5,.
TGTGCCAGCAGCTTCTGGACAGGTTCGGATGGCTACACCTTC,CASSFWTGSDGYTF,.,TRBV5-6,TRBJ1-2,TRBD1
TGTGCCTGGCACAGGGAGGAAGGTGAAAAACTGTTTTTT,CAWHREEGEKLFF,.,TRBV30,TRBJ1-4,.
TGCGCCAGCAGCAAAGAAATGGGACTAGCGGGAGAAGAGACCCAGTACTTC,CASSKEMGLAGEETQYF,.,TRBV5-1,TRBJ2-5,TRBD2
TGTGCCAGCTCACCCCAGTCGGGACTAGCGGGGGGGACCTACAATGAGCAGTTCTTC,CASSPQSGLAGGTYNEQFF,.,TRBV18,TRBJ2-1,TRBD2
TGTGCCAGCAGCTTGGGGCTAGCGGGAGATACGCAGTATTTT,CASSLGLAGDTQYF,.,TRBV5-4,TRBJ2-3,TRBD2
TGTGCCAGCAAGGTGGGCAACACTGAAGCTTTCTTT,CASKVGNTEAFF,.,TRBV6-5,TRBJ1-1,.
TGTGCCAGCACCACCCGGGACGGCGAAAAACTGTTTTTT,CASTTRDGEKLFF,.,TRBV3-1/TRBV3-2,TRBJ1-4,.
TGTGCCAGCAGTTCAGGTCACTCCCACGAGCAGTACTTC,CASSSGHSHEQYF,.,TRBV28,TRBJ2-7,.
TGCGCCAGCAGCTTGGCGGGCTGGGAGACCCAGTACTTC,CASSLAGWETQYF,.,TRBV5-1,TRBJ2-5,.
TGTGCCAGTAGTAGACAGGGGGCCCAAAACATTCAGTACTTC,CASSRQGAQNIQYF,.,TRBV19,TRBJ2-4,TRBD1
TGTGCCAGCTCAACCGGGAGGCGAGAGACCCAGTACTTC,CASSTGRRETQYF,once,TRBV18,TRBJ2-5,TRBD2
TGCGCCAGCAGAAGGAGCAGGGCCCCCGGTGACAATGAGCAGTTCTTC,CASRRSRAPGDNEQFF,few,TRBV10-1,TRBJ2-1,.
TGTGCCAGCAGCCAAGAGAACTACCGGGCGGGAGTAGATTTGTCTAACAATGAGCAGTTCTTC,CASSQENYRAGVDLSNNEQFF,.,TRBV3-1/TRBV3-2,TRBJ2-1,TRBD2
TGTGCCAGCAGCAATGAAAGCGGGACCCAAGAGACCCAGTACTTC,CASSNESGTQETQYF,.,TRBV21-1,TRBJ2-5,.
TGTGCCAGCAGCTTAGATTTAACTAGCGGGAGCTCCTACGAGCAGTACTTC,CASSLDLTSGSSYEQYF,.,TRBV11-2,TRBJ2-7,TRBD2
TGTGCCAGCAGCCGGACAGGGAACACAGATACGCAGTATTTT,CASSRTGNTDTQYF,.,TRBV7-3,TRBJ2-3,TRBD1
TGCGCCAGCAGCCCCGGCGGTAAACAAGAGACCCAGTACTTC,CASSPGGKQETQYF,.,TRBV5-1,TRBJ2-5,.
TGTGCCAGCAGAGCCCCCTGGAGTAGCGGCCAGTACTTC,CASRAPWSSGQYF,.,TRBV2,TRBJ2-5,.
TGCGCCAGCAGCTTGCCTCCGGGGTCCTACAATGAGCAGTTCTTC,CASSLPPGSYNEQFF,.,TRBV5-1,TRBJ2-1,.
TGTGCCTGGAGTGTTAGCGGGGTAACGGCCTACGAGCAGTACTTC,CAWSVSGVTAYEQYF,few,TRBV30,TRBJ2-7,TRBD2
TGCAGTGCAGAGCATAAGACCCAGTACTTC,CSAEHKTQYF,once,TRBV20-1,TRBJ2-5,.
TGCGCCAGCAGCGGGGGACTAGCGGGCTACAATGAGCAGTTCTTC,CASSGGLAGYNEQFF,few,TRBV5-1,TRBJ2-1,TRBD2
TGTGCCAGCAGCCGTCGACAGGTAGAAGCTTTCTTT,CASSRRQVEAFF,few,TRBV9,TRBJ1-1,.
TGCAGTGCTAGTCCGACAGGGGGGCATTCACCCCTCCACTTT,CSASPTGGHSPLHF,.,TRBV20-1,TRBJ1-6,TRBD1
TGTGCCAGCAGCGGGCCTAGCGGGGCCCAAGAGACCCAGTACTTC,CASSGPSGAQETQYF,once,TRBV6-5,TRBJ2-5,TRBD2
TGTGCCAGCAGCTCTAGCCCAGGCGTGGGTTCTGGAAACACCATATATTTT,CASSSSPGVGSGNTIYF,.,TRBV7-9,TRBJ1-3,.
TGCGCCAGCAGCTTGGAGGGACAGGGGAGAGGAGAGACCCAGTACTTC,CASSLEGQGRGETQYF,few,TRBV5-1,TRBJ2-5,TRBD1
TGCGCCAGCAGTGGTCGGACTAGCGGGAGGCGGGGCACAGATACGCAGTATTTT,CASSGRTSGRRGTDTQYF,.,TRBV10-1,TRBJ2-3,TRBD2
TGTGCCAGCAGCTTGCCTGGGGGCGGCGAGACCCAGTACTTC,CASSLPGGGETQYF,.,TRBV5-6,TRBJ2-5,.
TGCGCCAGCAGCTTGTGGGCAGGGGGGTCTTCGGATGAAAAACTGTTTTTT,CASSLWAGGSSDEKLFF,.,TRBV5-1,TRBJ1-4,TRBD1
TGTGCCAGCAGCCACAACATAGGCGGCTCTGGAAACACCATATATTTT,CASSHNIGGSGNTIYF,.,TRBV7-6,TRBJ1-3,.
TGCGCCAGCAGCTTGAGGTACTCCCGGATGGGGAGGAATGAGCAGTTCTTC,CASSLRYSRMGRNEQFF,.,TRBV5-1,TRBJ2-1,.
TGTGCCAGCAGTGAAGCGAGGGGGTTTGAAGCTTTCTTT,CASSEARGFEAFF,once,TRBV2,TRBJ1-1,.
TGTGCCAGCAGTACGGACAACTTCAGCAATCAGCCCCAGCATTTT,CASSTDNFSNQPQHF,.,TRBV6-6,TRBJ1-5,.
TGTGCCAGCAGCCAGGACGGGACGTACGAGCAGTACTTC,CASSQDGTYEQYF,once,TRBV3-1/TRBV3-2,TRBJ2-7,.
TGTGCCAGCAGACCTCTACGGGCGGGAAACACTGAAGCTTTCTTT,CASRPLRAGNTEAFF,once,TRBV6-5,TRBJ1-1,.
TGTGCCAGCAACGCGGGACAGGGGCGGACAGATACGCAGTATTTT,CASNAGQGRTDTQYF,.,TRBV5-6,TRBJ2-3,TRBD1
TGTGCCAGCAGCCGCGGGGGCGGGAGAGAAGCTAGCACAGATACGCAGTATTTT,CASSRGGGREASTDTQYF,.,TRBV4-2,TRBJ2-3,.
TGTGCCACCAGTGACCCAGGACGGGGGAACACCGGGGAGCTGTTTTTT,CATSDPGRGNTGELFF,few,TRBV24-1,TRBJ2-2,.
TGTGCCAGCAGCCCTTGGGGGAGGAGGTACGAGCAGTACTTC,CASSPWGRRYEQYF,once,TRBV13,TRBJ2-7,.
TGTGCCAGCTCACCACTACAGGGGACAGGGGATGAAAAACTGTTTTTT,CASSPLQGTGDEKLFF,.,TRBV18,TRBJ1-4,TRBD1
TGTGCCAGCAGCGTAGGGTTTAGCGGGAGGGAGAACACCGGGGAGCTGTTTTTT,CASSVGFSGRENTGELFF,.,TRBV9,TRBJ2-2,TRBD2
TGCAGCGTGGCCGGACTAGCGGGAGGATTCGAGCAGTACTTC,CSVAGLAGGFEQYF,.,TRBV29-1,TRBJ2-7,TRBD2
TGTGCCAGCAGTGACAGTTTCTACGAGCAGTACTTC,CASSDSFYEQYF,.,TRBV6-1,TRBJ2-7,.
TGTGCCAGCAGTTCTAGAGGTGAAGCTTTCTTT,CASSSRGEAFF,.,TRBV27,TRBJ1-1,.
TGTGCCAGCAGCCGGGACAGAGAAATCTACGAGCAGTACTTC,CASSRDREIYEQYF,.,TRBV11-3,TRBJ2-7,TRBD1
TGTGCCAGCAGCGTAGCCCAGGTAGGGACTGAAGCTTTCTTT,CASSVAQVGTEAFF,.,TRBV9,TRBJ1-1,.
TGTGCCAGCAGGGAGGGTGGGGCGGAAGAGACCCAGTACTTC,CASREGGAEETQYF,once,TRBV6-5,TRBJ2-5,.
TGTGCCAGCAGCGTAGTTGGTGGGGGGACAGGGGAGACCCAGTACTTC,CASSVVGGGTGETQYF,.,TRBV9,TRBJ2-5,TRBD1
TGCAGCGTTGAAACTCCTCAGTATAACTATGGCTACACCTTC,CSVETPQYNYGYTF,.,TRBV29-1,TRBJ1-2,.
TGTGCCAGCAGGTACGCCGGGAGGGAGCAGTACTTC,CASRYAGREQYF,.,TRBV21-1,TRBJ2-7,.